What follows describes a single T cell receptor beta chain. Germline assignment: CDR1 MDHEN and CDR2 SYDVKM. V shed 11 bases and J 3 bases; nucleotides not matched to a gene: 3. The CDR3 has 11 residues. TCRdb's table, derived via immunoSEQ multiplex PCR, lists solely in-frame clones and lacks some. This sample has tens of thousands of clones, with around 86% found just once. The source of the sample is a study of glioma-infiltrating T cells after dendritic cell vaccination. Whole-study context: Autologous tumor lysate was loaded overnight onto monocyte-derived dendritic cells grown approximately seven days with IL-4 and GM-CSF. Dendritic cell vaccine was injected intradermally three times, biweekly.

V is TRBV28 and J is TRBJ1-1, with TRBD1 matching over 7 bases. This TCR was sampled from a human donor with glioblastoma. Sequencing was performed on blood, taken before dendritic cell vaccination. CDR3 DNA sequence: TGTGCCGTCAGGGGGGACACTGAAGCTTTCTTT. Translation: CAVRGDTEAFF. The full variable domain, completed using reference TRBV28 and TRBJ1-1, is DVKVTQSSRYLVKRTGEKVFLECVQDMDHENMFWYRQDPGLGLRLIYFSYDVKMKEKGDIPEGYSVSREKKERFSLILESASTNQTSMYLCAVRGDTEAFFGQGTRLTVV.